This T cell receptor beta chain emerged from a study of OX40 agonist ivuxolimab in advanced cancers. Study as a whole: Having had anti-PD-1, anti-PD-L1 or anti-CTLA-4 therapy before was allowed, and approximately 40% had some.

This CDR3 is 14 amino acids long. The germline gives CDR1 LNHNV, CDR2 YYDKDF (reference sequence). Trimming stripped 1 base from V and 3 bases from J, with 9 bases between. Only in-frame clones appear in the TCRdb table, and some are missing; sequencing was by immunoSEQ multiplex PCR. Of about 35,000 clones listed, 65% to 75% are singletons. The origin of this receptor is an adult with an advanced solid tumor such as melanoma, head and neck, liver or kidney cancer. The chain joins TRBV15 to TRBJ1-1; D remains unclear. This specimen was CD4+ or CD8+ T cells sorted from blood, taken in a trial of the OX40 agonist ivuxolimab. In nucleotides, the CDR3 is TGTGCCACCAGCAGAGGTGCTGGGTACACTGAAGCTTTCTTT. Translation: CATSRGAGYTEAFF.